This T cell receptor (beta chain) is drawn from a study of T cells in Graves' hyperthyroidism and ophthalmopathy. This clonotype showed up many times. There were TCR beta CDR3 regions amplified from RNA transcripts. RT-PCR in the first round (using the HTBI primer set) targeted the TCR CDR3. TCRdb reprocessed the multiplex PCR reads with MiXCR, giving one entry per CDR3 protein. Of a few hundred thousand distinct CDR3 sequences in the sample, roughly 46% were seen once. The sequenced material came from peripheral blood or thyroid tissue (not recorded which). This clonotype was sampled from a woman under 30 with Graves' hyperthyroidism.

The CDR3 DNA is TGTGCCAGCAGCTCATCGGGTCTCAATCAGCCCCAGCATTTT. This gives the protein CASSSSGLNQPQHF. V usage is TRBV13 and J usage is TRBJ1-5, with unresolved D. The length of the CDR3 is 14 residues. Germline assignment: CDR1 PRHDT and CDR2 FYEKMQ (reference sequence). The germline V and J ends were trimmed by 4 bases and 3 bases, with 10 bases remaining between them.